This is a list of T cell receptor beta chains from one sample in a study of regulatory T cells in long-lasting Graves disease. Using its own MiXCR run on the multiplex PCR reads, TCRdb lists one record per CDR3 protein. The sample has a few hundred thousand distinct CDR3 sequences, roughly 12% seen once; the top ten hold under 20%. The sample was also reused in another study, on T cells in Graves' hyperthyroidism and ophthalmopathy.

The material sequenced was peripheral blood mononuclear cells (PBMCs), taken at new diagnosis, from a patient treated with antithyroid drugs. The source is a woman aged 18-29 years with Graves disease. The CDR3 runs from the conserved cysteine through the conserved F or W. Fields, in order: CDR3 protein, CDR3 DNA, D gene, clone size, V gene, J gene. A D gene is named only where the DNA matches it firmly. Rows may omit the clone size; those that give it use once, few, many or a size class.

CDR3aa: CASSYSGTGVDGYTF; CDR3nt: TGTGCCAGCAGTTACTCAGGGACAGGGGTGGATGGCTACACCTTC; d_gene: TRBD1; abundance: many; v_gene: TRBV6-5; j_gene: TRBJ1-2
CDR3aa: CSARSSVGETQYF; CDR3nt: TGCAGTGCTAGATCCTCGGTCGGGGAGACCCAGTACTTC; d_gene: NA; abundance: many; v_gene: TRBV20-1; j_gene: TRBJ2-5
CDR3aa: CASSLGGKGSNTEAFF; CDR3nt: TGTGCCAGCAGCTTGGGTGGCAAGGGATCGAACACTGAAGCTTTCTTT; d_gene: NA; abundance: NA; v_gene: TRBV5-4; j_gene: TRBJ1-1
CDR3aa: CAITRDSGNTIYF; CDR3nt: TGTGCCATCACCCGGGACTCTGGAAACACCATATATTTT; d_gene: NA; abundance: NA; v_gene: TRBV10-3; j_gene: TRBJ1-3
CDR3aa: CATSDRQKETQYF; CDR3nt: TGTGCCACCAGTGATAGGCAGAAAGAGACCCAGTACTTC; d_gene: NA; abundance: few; v_gene: TRBV24-1; j_gene: TRBJ2-5
CDR3aa: CASSFASGTDTQYF; CDR3nt: TGTGCCAGCAGTTTTGCTAGCGGGACAGATACGCAGTATTTT; d_gene: TRBD2; abundance: few; v_gene: TRBV12-3/TRBV12-4; j_gene: TRBJ2-3
CDR3aa: CASSLTGNNSPLHF; CDR3nt: TGTGCCAGCAGTTTAACAGGGAACAATTCACCCCTCCACTTT; d_gene: NA; abundance: many; v_gene: TRBV28; j_gene: TRBJ1-6
CDR3aa: CAGSPRDRDDEKLFF; CDR3nt: TGTGCCGGCAGCCCCCGGGACAGGGACGATGAAAAACTGTTTTTT; d_gene: TRBD1; abundance: few; v_gene: TRBV5-6; j_gene: TRBJ1-4
CDR3aa: CASGTIRSDGYTF; CDR3nt: TGTGCCAGCGGGACAATTAGGTCTGATGGCTACACCTTC; d_gene: NA; abundance: many; v_gene: TRBV2; j_gene: TRBJ1-2
CDR3aa: CSARDGWREVLNEQFF; CDR3nt: TGCAGTGCTAGAGATGGGTGGCGGGAGGTATTGAATGAGCAGTTCTTC; d_gene: TRBD2; abundance: NA; v_gene: TRBV20-1; j_gene: TRBJ2-1
CDR3aa: CASERDRVTLDGYTF; CDR3nt: TGTGCCAGCGAACGGGACAGGGTTACCTTGGATGGCTACACCTTC; d_gene: TRBD1; abundance: many; v_gene: TRBV7-2; j_gene: TRBJ1-2
CDR3aa: CASSLNYPSGTGGESLHF; CDR3nt: TGCGCCAGCAGCTTGAATTATCCATCCGGGACAGGGGGCGAGTCCCTCCACTTT; d_gene: TRBD1; abundance: many; v_gene: TRBV5-1; j_gene: TRBJ1-6
CDR3aa: CASSEHPVAYEQYF; CDR3nt: TGTGCCAGCAGTGAACATCCGGTTGCCTACGAGCAGTACTTC; d_gene: NA; abundance: many; v_gene: TRBV2; j_gene: TRBJ2-7
CDR3aa: CASSLGVGHSEQYF; CDR3nt: TGCGCCAGCAGCTTGGGGGTGGGGCACAGCGAGCAGTACTTC; d_gene: NA; abundance: few; v_gene: TRBV5-1; j_gene: TRBJ2-7
CDR3aa: CASSQDWAGGRYNEQFF; CDR3nt: TGTGCCAGCAGCCAAGATTGGGCGGGGGGTCGCTACAATGAGCAGTTCTTC; d_gene: TRBD2; abundance: many; v_gene: TRBV4-2; j_gene: TRBJ2-1
CDR3aa: CASSLGDRSYEQYF; CDR3nt: TGTGCCAGCAGTTTAGGGGACAGGTCCTACGAGCAGTACTTC; d_gene: TRBD1; abundance: many; v_gene: TRBV12-3/TRBV12-4; j_gene: TRBJ2-7
CDR3aa: CASSLQGPPFSYEQYF; CDR3nt: TGCGCCAGCAGCTTACAGGGGCCGCCTTTCTCCTACGAGCAGTACTTC; d_gene: TRBD1; abundance: many; v_gene: TRBV5-1; j_gene: TRBJ2-7
CDR3aa: CASSLGKGTSGYNEQFF; CDR3nt: TGTGCCAGCAGCTTAGGGAAAGGGACTAGCGGGTACAATGAGCAGTTCTTC; d_gene: TRBD2; abundance: NA; v_gene: TRBV7-2; j_gene: TRBJ2-1
CDR3aa: CSARKVSQGINEQFF; CDR3nt: TGCAGTGCTAGAAAGGTGTCACAGGGAATTAATGAGCAGTTCTTC; d_gene: NA; abundance: NA; v_gene: TRBV20-1; j_gene: TRBJ2-1
CDR3aa: CASSARPPSTDTQYF; CDR3nt: TGTGCCAGCAGTGCTCGGCCCCCTAGCACAGATACGCAGTATTTT; d_gene: NA; abundance: NA; v_gene: TRBV6-2/TRBV6-3; j_gene: TRBJ2-3
CDR3aa: CSASPIAGGPPDTQYF; CDR3nt: TGCAGTGCTAGTCCCATAGCGGGAGGGCCGCCAGATACGCAGTATTTT; d_gene: TRBD2; abundance: many; v_gene: TRBV20-1; j_gene: TRBJ2-3